The 8 T cell receptor beta chains below all came from one sample that was sequenced in a study of regulatory T cells in long-lasting Graves disease. Building the TCR beta libraries relied on iRepertoire HTBI primers, and CDR3 regions underwent Arm-PCR. From the multiplex PCR reads, TCRdb called clonotypes with MiXCR, one entry per CDR3 protein. This sample carries under 250,000 distinct CDR3 sequences, around a fifth of them seen once, and the ten largest clones take approximately 12%. Time point indicated: newly diagnosed GD, antithyroid drugs for less than 3 months. Researchers made the TCR library from RNA that was extracted from PBMCs. The data were also submitted as part of a second study, on T cells in Graves' hyperthyroidism and ophthalmopathy.

The starting material was peripheral blood mononuclear cells (PBMCs), obtained at new diagnosis, from a patient treated with antithyroid drugs. The receptors stem from a woman aged 25 to 45 with Graves disease.

This clonotype was detected ten times or more. The gene calls are TRBV28 and TRBJ1-1, with D hard to call. Looked up from germline, CDR1 is MDHEN and CDR2 is SYDVKM. The CDR3 runs to 15 residues. The V end was cut by 5 bases, the J end by 3 bases, with 16 bases between. Here the CDR3 reads CASSTRGAAHTEAFF. The CDR3 bases are TGTGCCAGCAGTACCCGGGGAGCGGCACACACTGAAGCTTTCTTT.

This clonotype was detected many times. This chain links TRBV2 with TRBJ2-2; no firm D call. With 7 bases removed from V and 6 bases from J, the gap between germline ends came to 6 bases. Germline V gene data show CDR1 as SNHLY and CDR2 as FYNNEI. The CDR3 loop spans 11 amino acids. CDR3 nucleotide sequence: TGTGCCAGCAAAAAGGCCGGGGAGCTGTTTTTT. The encoded protein is CASKKAGELFF.

This clonotype has at least ten counts. The chain has TRBV7-8 and TRBJ2-5; D remains ambiguous. The V end lost 3 bases, the J end lost 1 base, and 6 bases lay between the germline ends. The CDR3 is 13 amino acids. Per the germline V gene, CDR1 is SGHVS and CDR2 is FQNEAQ. Written as DNA, the CDR3 is TGTGCCAGCAGCTTCCGGGTCCAAGAGACCCAGTACTTC. Translated, it gives CASSFRVQETQYF.

Notes on this clonotype: It may be a read error: a sequence one base away is much more abundant. This chain connects TRBV30 to TRBJ1-1, with D perhaps matching TRBD1 (6 bases). The CDR3 has 14 amino acids. CDR1 GTSNPN and CDR2 SVGIG come from the germline V gene (reference sequence). The CDR3 nucleotides are TGTGCCTGGGGTGTGCCGGGGGCTAATGGTGAAGCTTTCTTT. Translating gives CAWGVPGANGEAFF.

This clonotype was seen at least ten times. This chain joins TRBV25-1 and TRBJ1-2; D unclear. The CDR3 loop spans 11 amino acids. Between the trimmed V and J ends, which lost 4 bases and 8 bases, there was a span of 8 bases. CDR1 and CDR2 (germline): MGHDK, SYGVNS. The CDR3 protein is CASSAPAGYTF. The CDR3 nucleotides are TGTGCCAGCAGTGCCCCTGCCGGCTACACCTTC.

At least ten counts were recorded for this clonotype. The chain joins TRBV7-2 to TRBJ1-2, with D tentatively TRBD1 (6 bases). Trimming took 3 bases from V and 1 from J, leaving 9 bases between them. Germline V CDR1 and CDR2: SGHTA, FQGNSA. This CDR3 is built from 14 residues. CDR3: CASSFGGLNYGYTF. The CDR3 nucleotides are TGTGCCAGCAGCTTCGGGGGCCTTAACTATGGCTACACCTTC.

The sample holds many counts of this clonotype. V usage is TRBV18 and J usage is TRBJ1-5; no definite D call. CDR1 and CDR2 (germline): KGHSH, LQKENI. The ends were cut back, 0 bases at V and 7 bases at J, with 7 bases in the middle. The CDR3 runs to 13 residues. Here the CDR3 DNA reads TGTGCCAGCTCACCACCGGTGGGGCAGCCCCAGCATTTT. This translates into CASSPPVGQPQHF.

The chain carries TRBV7-2 and TRBJ2-5; 7 nucleotides match TRBD1. This CDR3 has 14 residues. The trim removed 5 bases at V and 2 bases at J, leaving 5 bases unmatched. The germline gives CDR1 SGHTA, CDR2 FQGNSA. The CDR3 DNA reads as TGTGCCAGCAGCCTCGTGGGACAGCAAGAGACCCAGTACTTC. This encodes CASSLVGQQETQYF.